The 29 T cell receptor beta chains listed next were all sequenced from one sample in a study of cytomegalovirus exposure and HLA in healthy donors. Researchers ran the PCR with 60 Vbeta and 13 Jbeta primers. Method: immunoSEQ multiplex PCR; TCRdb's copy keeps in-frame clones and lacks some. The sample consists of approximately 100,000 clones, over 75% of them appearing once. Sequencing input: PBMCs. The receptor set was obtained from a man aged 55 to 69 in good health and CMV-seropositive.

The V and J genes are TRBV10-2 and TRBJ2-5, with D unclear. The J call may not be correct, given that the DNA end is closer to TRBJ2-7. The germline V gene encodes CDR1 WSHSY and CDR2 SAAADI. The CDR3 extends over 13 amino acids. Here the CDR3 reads CASKKTESYEQYF. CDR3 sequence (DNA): TGCGCCAGCAAGAAGACGGAGTCCTACGAGCAGTACTTC.

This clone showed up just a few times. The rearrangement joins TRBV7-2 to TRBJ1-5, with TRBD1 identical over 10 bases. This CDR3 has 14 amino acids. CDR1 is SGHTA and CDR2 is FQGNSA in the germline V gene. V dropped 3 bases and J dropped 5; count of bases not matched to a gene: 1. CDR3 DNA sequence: TGTGCCAGCAGCTTTGGACAGGGGGATCAGCCCCAGCATTTT. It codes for CASSFGQGDQPQHF. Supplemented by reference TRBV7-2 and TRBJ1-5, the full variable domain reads GAGVSQSPSNKVTEKGKDVELRCDPISGHTALYWYRQSLGQGLEFLIYFQGNSAPDKSGLPSDRFSAERTGGSVSTLTIQRTQQEDSAVYLCASSFGQGDQPQHFGDGTRLSIL.

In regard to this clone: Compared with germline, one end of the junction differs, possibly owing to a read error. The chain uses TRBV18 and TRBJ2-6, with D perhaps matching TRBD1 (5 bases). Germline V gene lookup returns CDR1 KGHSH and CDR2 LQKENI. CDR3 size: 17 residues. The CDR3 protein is CASSWGRAVSGANVPTF. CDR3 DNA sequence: TGTGCCAGCTCTTGGGGCAGGGCGGTGTCTGGGGCCAACGTCCCGACTTTC.

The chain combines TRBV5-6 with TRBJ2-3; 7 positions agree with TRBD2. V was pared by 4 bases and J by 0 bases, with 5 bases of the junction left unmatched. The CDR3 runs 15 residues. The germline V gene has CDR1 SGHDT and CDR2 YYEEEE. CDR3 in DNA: TGTGCCAGCAGCCCTCTAGCGGCTAGCACAGATACGCAGTATTTT. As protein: CASSPLAASTDTQYF.

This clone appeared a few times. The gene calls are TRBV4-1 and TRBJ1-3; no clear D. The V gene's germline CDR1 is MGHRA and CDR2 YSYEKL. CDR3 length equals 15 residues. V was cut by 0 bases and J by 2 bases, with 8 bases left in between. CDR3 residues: CASSQDELTGNTIYF. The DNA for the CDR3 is TGCGCCAGCAGCCAAGACGAACTAACTGGAAACACCATATATTTT.

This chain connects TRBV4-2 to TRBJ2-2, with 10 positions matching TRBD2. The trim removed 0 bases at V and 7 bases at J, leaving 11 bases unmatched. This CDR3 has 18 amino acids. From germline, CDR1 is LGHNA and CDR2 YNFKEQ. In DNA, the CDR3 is TGTGCCAGCAGCCAAGATCCGCTAGCGGGGGTTGTCGGCGGGGAGCTGTTTTTT. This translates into CASSQDPLAGVVGGELFF.

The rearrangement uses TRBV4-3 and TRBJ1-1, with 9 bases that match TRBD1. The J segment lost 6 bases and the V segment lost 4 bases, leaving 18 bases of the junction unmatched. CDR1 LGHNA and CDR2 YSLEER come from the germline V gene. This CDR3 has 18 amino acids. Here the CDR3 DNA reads TGCGCCAGCAGCCGCCCTTCGACACAGGGGGCGGAGACCGCTGAAGCTTTCTTT. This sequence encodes CASSRPSTQGAETAEAFF.

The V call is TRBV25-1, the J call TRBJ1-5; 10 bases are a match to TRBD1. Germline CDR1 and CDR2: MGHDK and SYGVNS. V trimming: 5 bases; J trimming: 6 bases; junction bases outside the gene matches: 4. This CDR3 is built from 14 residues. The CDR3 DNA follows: TGTGCCAGCAGTAGGGGACAGGGGTTTCAGCCCCAGCATTTT. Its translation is CASSRGQGFQPQHF.

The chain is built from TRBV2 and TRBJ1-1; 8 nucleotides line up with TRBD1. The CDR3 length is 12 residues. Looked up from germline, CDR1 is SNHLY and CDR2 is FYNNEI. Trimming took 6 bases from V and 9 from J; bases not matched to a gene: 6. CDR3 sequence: CASSQDREKAFF. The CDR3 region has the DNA TGTGCCAGCAGCCAGGACAGGGAGAAAGCTTTCTTT.

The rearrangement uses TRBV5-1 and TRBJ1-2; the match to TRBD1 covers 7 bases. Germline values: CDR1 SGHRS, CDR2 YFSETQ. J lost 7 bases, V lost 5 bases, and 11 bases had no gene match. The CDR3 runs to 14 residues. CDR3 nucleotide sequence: TGCGCCAGCAGAGCCTCAGGGGGAATGAGTGGCTACACCTTC. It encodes CASRASGGMSGYTF.

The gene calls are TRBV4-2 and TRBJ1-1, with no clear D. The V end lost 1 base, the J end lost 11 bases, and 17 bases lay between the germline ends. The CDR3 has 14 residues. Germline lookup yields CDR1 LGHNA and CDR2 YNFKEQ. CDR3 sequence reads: CASSQGDSSLGAFF. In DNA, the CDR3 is TGTGCCAGCAGCCAAGGAGACTCCTCCCTGGGTGCTTTCTTT.

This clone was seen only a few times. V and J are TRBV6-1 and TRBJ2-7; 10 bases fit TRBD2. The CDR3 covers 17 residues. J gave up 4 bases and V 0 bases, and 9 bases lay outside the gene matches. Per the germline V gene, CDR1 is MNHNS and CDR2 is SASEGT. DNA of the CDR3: TGTGCCAGCAGTGAAGCCGACCTAGCGGGGGACGGGTACGAGCAGTACTTC. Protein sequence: CASSEADLAGDGYEQYF.

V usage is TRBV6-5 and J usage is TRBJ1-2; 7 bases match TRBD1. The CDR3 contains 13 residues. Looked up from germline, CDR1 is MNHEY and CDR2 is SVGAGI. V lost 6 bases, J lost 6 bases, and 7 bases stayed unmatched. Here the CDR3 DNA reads TGTGCCAGCAGAACAGGGGTTTATGATGGCTACACCTTC. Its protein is CASRTGVYDGYTF.

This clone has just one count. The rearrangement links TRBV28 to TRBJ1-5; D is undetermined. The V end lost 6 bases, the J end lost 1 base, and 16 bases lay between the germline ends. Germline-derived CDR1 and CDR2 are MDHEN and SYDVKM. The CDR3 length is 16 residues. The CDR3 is CASSREGVGSNQPQHF. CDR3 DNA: TGTGCCAGCAGCCGAGAGGGTGTAGGGAGCAATCAGCCCCAGCATTTT. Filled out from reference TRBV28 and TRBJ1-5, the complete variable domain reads DVKVTQSSRYLVKRTGEKVFLECVQDMDHENMFWYRQDPGLGLRLIYFSYDVKMKEKGDIPEGYSVSREKKERFSLILESASTNQTSMYLCASSREGVGSNQPQHFGDGTRLSIL.

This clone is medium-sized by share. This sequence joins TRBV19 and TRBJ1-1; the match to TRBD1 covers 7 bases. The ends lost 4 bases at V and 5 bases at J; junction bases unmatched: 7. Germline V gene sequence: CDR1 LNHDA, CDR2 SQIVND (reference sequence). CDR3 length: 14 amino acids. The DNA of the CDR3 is TGTGCCAGTAGTACGCAGGGGGAAAGGACTGAAGCTTTCTTT. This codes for CASSTQGERTEAFF.

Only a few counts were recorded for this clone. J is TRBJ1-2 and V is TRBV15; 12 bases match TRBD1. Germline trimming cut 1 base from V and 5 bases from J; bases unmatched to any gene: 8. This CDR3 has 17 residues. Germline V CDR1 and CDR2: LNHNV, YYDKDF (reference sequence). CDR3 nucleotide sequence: TGTGCCACCAGCAGAGCCGGGACAGGGGGCGCGGGATATGGCTACACCTTC. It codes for CATSRAGTGGAGYGYTF.

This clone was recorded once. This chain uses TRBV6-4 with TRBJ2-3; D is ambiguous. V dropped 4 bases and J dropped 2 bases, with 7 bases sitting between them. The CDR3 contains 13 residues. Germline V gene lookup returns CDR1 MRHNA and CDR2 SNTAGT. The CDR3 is CASSVTTTDTQYF. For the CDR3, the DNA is TGTGCCAGCAGTGTTACTACCACAGATACGCAGTATTTT.

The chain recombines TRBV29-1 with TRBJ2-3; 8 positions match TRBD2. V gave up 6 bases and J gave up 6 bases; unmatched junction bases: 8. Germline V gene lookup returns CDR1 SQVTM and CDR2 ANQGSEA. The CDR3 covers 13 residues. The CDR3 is CSVARGGQDTQYF. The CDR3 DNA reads TGCAGCGTCGCTCGGGGGGGCCAGGATACGCAGTATTTT.

The CDR3 DNA reads as TGCGCCAGCAGCTTAACGGGGATGGTGAACACTGAAGCTTTCTTT. This gives the protein CASSLTGMVNTEAFF. The chain is built from TRBV5-1 and TRBJ1-1, with unresolved D. V was cut by 2 bases and J by 0 bases, with 11 bases left in between. The germline gives CDR1 SGHRS, CDR2 YFSETQ. This CDR3 comprises 15 residues.

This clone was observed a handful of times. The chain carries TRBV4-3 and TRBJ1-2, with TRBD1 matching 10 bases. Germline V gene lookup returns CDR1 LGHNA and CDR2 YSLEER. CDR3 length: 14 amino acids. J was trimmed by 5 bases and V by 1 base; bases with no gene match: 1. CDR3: CASSQGDRGYGYTF. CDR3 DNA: TGCGCCAGCAGCCAAGGGGACAGGGGATATGGCTACACCTTC.

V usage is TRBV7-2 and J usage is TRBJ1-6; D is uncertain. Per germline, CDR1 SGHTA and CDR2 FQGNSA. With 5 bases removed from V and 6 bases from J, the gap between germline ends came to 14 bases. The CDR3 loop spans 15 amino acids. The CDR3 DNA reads TGTGCCAGCAGCCCACAGCTTTCACTTAATTCACCCCTCCACTTT. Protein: CASSPQLSLNSPLHF.

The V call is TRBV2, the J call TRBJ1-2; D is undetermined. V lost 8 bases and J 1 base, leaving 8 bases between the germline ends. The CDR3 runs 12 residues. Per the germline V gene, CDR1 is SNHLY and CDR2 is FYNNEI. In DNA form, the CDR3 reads TGTGCCAGCCGGCGGGGTAACTATGGCTACACCTTC. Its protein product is CASRRGNYGYTF.

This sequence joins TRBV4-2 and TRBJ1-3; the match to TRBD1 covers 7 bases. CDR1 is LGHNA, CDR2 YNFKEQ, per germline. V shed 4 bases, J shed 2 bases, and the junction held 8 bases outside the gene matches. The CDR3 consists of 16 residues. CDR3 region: CASSPQGGWAGNTIYF. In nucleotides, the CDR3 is TGTGCCAGCAGCCCCCAGGGGGGTTGGGCTGGAAACACCATATATTTT.

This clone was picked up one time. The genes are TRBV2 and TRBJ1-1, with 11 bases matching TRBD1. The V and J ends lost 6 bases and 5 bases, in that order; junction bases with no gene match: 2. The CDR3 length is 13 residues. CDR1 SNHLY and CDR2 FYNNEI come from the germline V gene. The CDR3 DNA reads TGTGCCAGCAGGGACAGGGGGCGGACTGAAGCTTTCTTT. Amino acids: CASRDRGRTEAFF.

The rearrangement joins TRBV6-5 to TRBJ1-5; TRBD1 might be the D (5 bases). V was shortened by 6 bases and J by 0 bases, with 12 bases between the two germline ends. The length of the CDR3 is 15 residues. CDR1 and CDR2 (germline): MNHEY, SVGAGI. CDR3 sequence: CASRAGGDSNQPQHF. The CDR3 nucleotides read TGTGCCAGCAGGGCCGGGGGAGATAGCAATCAGCCCCAGCATTTT.

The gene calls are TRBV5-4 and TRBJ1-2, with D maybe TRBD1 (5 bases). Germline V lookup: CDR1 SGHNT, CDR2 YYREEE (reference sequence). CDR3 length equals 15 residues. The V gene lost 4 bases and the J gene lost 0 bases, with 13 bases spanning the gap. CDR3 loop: CASSIPRGANYGYTF. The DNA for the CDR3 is TGTGCCAGCAGCATCCCTCGGGGGGCTAACTATGGCTACACCTTC.

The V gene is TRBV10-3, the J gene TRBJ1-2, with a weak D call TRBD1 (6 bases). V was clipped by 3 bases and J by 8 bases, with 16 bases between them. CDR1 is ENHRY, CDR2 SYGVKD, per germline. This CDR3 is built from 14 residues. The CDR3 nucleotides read TGTGCCATCAGTGATCTGGGGGCGTCGGGGGGCTACACCTTC. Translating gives CAISDLGASGGYTF.

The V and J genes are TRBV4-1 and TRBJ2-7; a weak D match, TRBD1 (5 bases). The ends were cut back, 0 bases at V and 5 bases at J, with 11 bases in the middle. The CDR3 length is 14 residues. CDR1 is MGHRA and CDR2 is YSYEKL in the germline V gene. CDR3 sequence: CASSQEGAVNEQYF. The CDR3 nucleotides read TGCGCCAGCAGCCAAGAAGGGGCGGTTAACGAGCAGTACTTC.

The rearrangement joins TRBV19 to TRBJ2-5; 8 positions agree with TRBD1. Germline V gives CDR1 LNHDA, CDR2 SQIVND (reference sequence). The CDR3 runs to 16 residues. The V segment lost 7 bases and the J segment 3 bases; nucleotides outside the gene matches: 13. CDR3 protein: CASTTDRGGREETQYF. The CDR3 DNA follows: TGTGCCAGTACCACAGACAGGGGAGGAAGGGAAGAGACCCAGTACTTC.